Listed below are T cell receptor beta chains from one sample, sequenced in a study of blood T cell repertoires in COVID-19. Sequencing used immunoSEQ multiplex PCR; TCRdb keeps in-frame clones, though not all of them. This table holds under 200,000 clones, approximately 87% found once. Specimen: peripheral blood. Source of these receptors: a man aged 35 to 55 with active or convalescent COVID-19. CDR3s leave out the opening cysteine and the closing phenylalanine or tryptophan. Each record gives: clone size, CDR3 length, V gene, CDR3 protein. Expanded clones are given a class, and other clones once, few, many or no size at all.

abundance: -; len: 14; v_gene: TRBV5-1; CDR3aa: ASSPAGDQRTGELF
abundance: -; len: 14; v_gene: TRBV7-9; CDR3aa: ASSSNPGQVNYEQY
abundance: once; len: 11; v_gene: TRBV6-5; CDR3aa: ASSSGASMDYT
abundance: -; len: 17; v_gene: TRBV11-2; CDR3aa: ASSSTDSYLGLPRGEQY
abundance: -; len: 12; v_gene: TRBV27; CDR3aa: ASSLSTGSRPLH
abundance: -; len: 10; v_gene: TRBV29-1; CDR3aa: SVGQSQETQY
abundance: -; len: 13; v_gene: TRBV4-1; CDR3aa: ASSPDPGQGKPQH
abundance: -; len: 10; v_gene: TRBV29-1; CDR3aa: SVGGLGTEAF
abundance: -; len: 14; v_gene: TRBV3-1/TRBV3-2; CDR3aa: ASSQNFSAYTGELF
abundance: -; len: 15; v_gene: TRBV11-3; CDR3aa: ASSSSTWDRGDNEQF
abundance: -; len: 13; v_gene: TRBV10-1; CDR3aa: ASRPILRGPSGYT
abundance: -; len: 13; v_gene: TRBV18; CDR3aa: ASSPSGQGNSPLH
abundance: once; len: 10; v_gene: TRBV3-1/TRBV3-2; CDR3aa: ASSLGEGGYT
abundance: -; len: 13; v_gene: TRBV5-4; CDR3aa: ASSKGPGTGNEQY
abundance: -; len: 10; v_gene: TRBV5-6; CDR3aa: ASSRANYGYT
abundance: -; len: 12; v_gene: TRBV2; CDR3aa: ASSEGSGIHTQY
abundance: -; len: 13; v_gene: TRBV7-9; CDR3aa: ASSLIYELAHTQY
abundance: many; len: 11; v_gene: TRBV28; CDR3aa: ASSPPPDYEQY
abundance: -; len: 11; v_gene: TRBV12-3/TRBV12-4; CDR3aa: ASSSGQGASAF
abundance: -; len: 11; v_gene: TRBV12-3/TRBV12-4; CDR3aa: ASRYSTGGEQY
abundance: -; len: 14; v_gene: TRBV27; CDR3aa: ASSLTAQGAFEKLF
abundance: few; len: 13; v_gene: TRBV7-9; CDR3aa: ASSLGQGGNEKLF
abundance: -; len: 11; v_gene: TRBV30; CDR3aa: GGLGGNGNTIY
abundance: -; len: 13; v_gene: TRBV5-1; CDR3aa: ASRQEPNSGNTIY
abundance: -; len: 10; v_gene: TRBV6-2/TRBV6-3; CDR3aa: ASSPGKYGYT
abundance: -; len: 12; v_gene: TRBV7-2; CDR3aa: ASSPTEPNYGYT
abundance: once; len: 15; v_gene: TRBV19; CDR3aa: ASRQGQGAYGANVLT
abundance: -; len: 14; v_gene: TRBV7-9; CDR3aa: ASSLADRAPYQPQH
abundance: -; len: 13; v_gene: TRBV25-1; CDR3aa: ASSERRGATDTQY
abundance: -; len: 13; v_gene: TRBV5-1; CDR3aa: ASSSGQGANYGYT
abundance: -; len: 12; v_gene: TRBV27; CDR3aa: ASSLFGQRDTIY
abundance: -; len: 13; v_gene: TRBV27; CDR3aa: ASSATGTGFYEQY
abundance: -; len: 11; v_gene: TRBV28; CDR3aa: ATQYRGNYGYT
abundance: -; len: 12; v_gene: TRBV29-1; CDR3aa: SVGRQGGVGELF
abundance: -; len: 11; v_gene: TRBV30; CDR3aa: AWSRQGFNEQY
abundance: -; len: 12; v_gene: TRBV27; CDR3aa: ASRLTGESTEAF
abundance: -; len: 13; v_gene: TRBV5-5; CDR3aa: ASSPQGVGRWGQF
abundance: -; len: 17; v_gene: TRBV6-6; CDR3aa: ASSLREGTGASEKYGYT
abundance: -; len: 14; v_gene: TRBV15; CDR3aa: VTSRSFAGFNNEQF
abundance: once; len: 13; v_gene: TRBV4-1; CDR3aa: ASSQEGGGQETQY
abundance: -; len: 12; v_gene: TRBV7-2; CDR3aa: ASSPGLMNTEAF
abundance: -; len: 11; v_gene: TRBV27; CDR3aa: ASASAGANVLT
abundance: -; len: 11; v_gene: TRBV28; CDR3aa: ASSSSGGETQY
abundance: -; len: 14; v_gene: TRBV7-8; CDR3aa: ASSLAAAGGPDTQY
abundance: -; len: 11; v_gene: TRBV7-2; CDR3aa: ASSLLGVSPLH
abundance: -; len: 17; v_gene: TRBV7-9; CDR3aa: ASSLESGGLSSYNSPLH
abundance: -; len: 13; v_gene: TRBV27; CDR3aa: ASSQLGGVSSPLH
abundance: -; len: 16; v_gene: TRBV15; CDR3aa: ATSSPGTVLLYDSPLH
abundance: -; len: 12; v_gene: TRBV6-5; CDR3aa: ASSYRSSENGYT
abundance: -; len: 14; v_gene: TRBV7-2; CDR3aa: ASSLETGVFTDTQY